This TCR beta chain was recorded in a study of graft-versus-host responses after intestinal transplantation. On the study more broadly: All recipients got anti-thymocyte globulin induction, then tacrolimus and steroids for around three years. Points from the study as a whole: Circulating GvH clones peaking coincided with falling HvG clones soon after transplant. When patients had graft-donor T cell macrochimerism, their allografts held high graft-versus-host to host-versus-graft clonal ratios.

CDR1 and CDR2 from the germline V gene are MNHEY and SMNVEV (reference sequence). This CDR3 comprises 13 residues. Trimming shortened V by 6 bases and J by 6 bases, and 14 bases separated the two germline ends. This clone was observed a few times. Its antigen remains unidentified. This table comes from immunoSEQ multiplex PCR, and its TCRdb copy is limited to in-frame clones, with some not included. The sample includes 70,000 to 75,000 clones, 89% of them seen just once. The chain has TRBV27 and TRBJ1-1, with a possible D match to TRBD1 (5 bases). Here the sequenced sample was unstimulated CD8+ T cells sorted from spleen or lymph node cells, taken before intestinal transplant. The sequence derives from a human donor who received an intestinal transplant. The CDR3 DNA is TGTGCCAGCAGCGCCGGTGGGGGGGCTGAAGCTTTCTTT. Its protein product is CASSAGGGAEAFF.